Listed below are T cell receptor beta chains from one sample, sequenced in a study of naive and memory T cell subsets. TCRdb reprocessed the UMI-ligation and nested PCR reads via MiXCR and lists one record per CDR3 protein. The sample contains tens of thousands of distinct CDR3 sequences, 7% to 10% of which appear only once. Source material: central memory CD8+ T cells from blood. These receptors came from a human donor in good health. The CDR3 runs from the conserved cysteine through the conserved F or W. The D gene is left open where the match is weak. Expanded clones get a size class; other rows say once, few or many, or leave the size out.

few | - | TRBJ1-2 | TRBV28 | CASSFRFNNYGYTF | TGTGCCAGCAGTTTCCGCTTTAATAACTATGGCTACACCTTC
many | - | TRBJ2-7 | TRBV29-1 | CSVEGGVPSYEQYF | TGCAGCGTTGAAGGTGGGGTTCCTTCCTACGAGCAGTACTTC
many | - | TRBJ1-2 | TRBV29-1 | CSVERWARGTYYGYTF | TGCAGCGTTGAAAGGTGGGCCAGGGGAACCTACTATGGCTACACCTTC
many | - | TRBJ2-1 | TRBV4-3 | CASSQALGFIEQFF | TGCGCCAGCAGCCAAGCACTCGGGTTCATCGAGCAGTTCTTC
- | - | TRBJ2-1 | TRBV6-2/TRBV6-3 | CASSPAEGYNEQFF | TGTGCCAGCAGTCCAGCGGAGGGGTACAATGAGCAGTTCTTC
- | - | TRBJ1-2 | TRBV27 | CASSLDRTNYGYTF | TGTGCCAGCAGTTTGGACAGAACTAACTATGGCTACACCTTC
once | - | TRBJ2-7 | TRBV7-9 | CASSGSGRPLEQYF | TGTGCCAGCAGCGGATCCGGGCGTCCCCTAGAGCAGTACTTC
many | - | TRBJ1-5 | TRBV7-8 | CASSLEGYNQPQHF | TGTGCCAGCAGCTTAGAAGGGTACAATCAGCCCCAGCATTTT
- | - | TRBJ1-1 | TRBV7-6 | CASSFPKKGMNTEAFF | TGTGCCAGCAGCTTCCCGAAGAAGGGAATGAACACTGAAGCTTTCTTT
medium-sized | TRBD1 | TRBJ2-2 | TRBV29-1 | CSVVQGAAGELFF | TGCAGCGTTGTTCAGGGGGCGGCCGGGGAGCTGTTTTTT
many | - | TRBJ1-6 | TRBV9 | CASSGGANSPLHF | TGTGCCAGCAGCGGCGGAGCAAATTCACCCCTCCACTTT
many | - | TRBJ2-7 | TRBV19 | CASSIRGYEQYF | TGTGCCAGTAGTATAAGGGGCTACGAGCAGTACTTC
few | TRBD1 | TRBJ1-1 | TRBV7-9 | CASSLVQGAAEAFF | TGTGCCAGCAGCTTAGTACAGGGGGCGGCTGAAGCTTTCTTT
few | - | TRBJ2-3 | TRBV1 | CTSSQDCRGLAQTFSTDTQYF | TGCACCAGCAGCCAAGATTGTCGGGGACTAGCGCAGACCTTTAGCACAGATACGCAGTATTTT
many | TRBD2 | TRBJ2-7 | TRBV27 | CASSLSVAGGPYEQYF | TGTGCCAGCAGTTTATCGGTAGCGGGAGGACCTTACGAGCAGTACTTC
many | - | TRBJ2-2 | TRBV5-1 | CASSQEGLTTGELFF | TGCGCCAGCAGTCAAGAGGGACTTACCACCGGGGAGCTGTTTTTT
few | TRBD2 | TRBJ2-1 | TRBV3-1 | CASSQGTVVSGTYNEQFF | TGTGCCAGCAGCCAAGGCACGGTTGTCAGCGGGACCTACAATGAGCAGTTCTTC
- | TRBD1 | TRBJ1-1 | TRBV28 | CASSLYGTGGWNTEAFF | TGTGCCAGCAGTTTATACGGGACAGGGGGCTGGAACACTGAAGCTTTCTTT
many | TRBD2 | TRBJ2-3 | TRBV27 | CASSLAGGGDTQYF | TGTGCCAGCAGTTTAGCGGGAGGAGGAGATACGCAGTATTTT
few | - | TRBJ2-1 | TRBV28 | CASNNERYNEQFF | TGTGCCAGCAACAATGAGCGGTACAATGAGCAGTTCTTC
- | - | TRBJ2-7 | TRBV20-1 | CSARGTFDYEQYF | TGCAGTGCGAGGGGGACTTTCGACTACGAGCAGTACTTC
few | TRBD2 | TRBJ2-7 | TRBV9 | CASSESGELSYEQYF | TGTGCCAGCAGCGAAAGCGGGGAGCTCTCCTACGAGCAGTACTTC
- | TRBD2 | TRBJ2-1 | TRBV6-4 | CASSESAGEGNEQFF | TGTGCCAGCAGTGAATCAGCGGGAGAGGGCAATGAGCAGTTCTTC
- | TRBD1 | TRBJ2-7 | TRBV7-6 | CASTPGDRGLEQYF | TGTGCCAGCACCCCAGGAGACAGGGGGCTTGAGCAGTACTTC
few | - | TRBJ2-7 | TRBV7-6 | CASSLEVGPGYEQYF | TGTGCCAGCAGCTTAGAGGTGGGACCCGGCTACGAGCAGTACTTC
- | - | TRBJ1-6 | TRBV7-3 | CASSLTGGKQRPYNSPLHF | TGTGCCAGCAGCTTGACAGGAGGCAAACAGCGTCCCTATAATTCACCCCTCCACTTT
- | - | TRBJ2-3 | TRBV12-3/TRBV12-4 | CASSLVGPPSTDTQYF | TGTGCCAGCAGTTTAGTTGGGCCCCCATCCACAGATACGCAGTATTTT
few | TRBD1 | TRBJ2-1 | TRBV7-2 | CASSFTSGTGLNNEQFF | TGTGCCAGCAGCTTTACGTCTGGGACAGGCCTGAACAATGAGCAGTTCTTC
few | - | TRBJ1-1 | TRBV18 | CASSPPPGTQNTEAFF | TGTGCCAGCTCACCTCCTCCCGGGACACAGAACACTGAAGCTTTCTTT
many | TRBD2 | TRBJ2-1 | TRBV3-1 | CASSQVLAGPYNEQFF | TGTGCCAGCAGCCAAGTACTAGCGGGACCCTACAATGAGCAGTTCTTC
many | TRBD2 | TRBJ2-3 | TRBV10-3 | CAIRTTLAGVGDTQYF | TGTGCCATCAGAACCACTCTAGCGGGAGTTGGAGATACGCAGTATTTT
few | - | TRBJ2-7 | TRBV27 | CASSFSGQSYEQYF | TGTGCCAGCAGTTTTTCTGGGCAGTCCTACGAGCAGTACTTC
few | - | TRBJ1-4 | TRBV28 | CASSQVWENEKLFF | TGTGCCAGCAGTCAAGTATGGGAGAATGAAAAACTGTTTTTT
many | - | TRBJ2-1 | TRBV6-5 | CASSYSGNNEQFF | TGTGCCAGCAGTTACTCAGGGAACAATGAGCAGTTCTTC
medium-sized | - | TRBJ1-4 | TRBV20-1 | CSASDTPNEKLFF | TGCAGTGCTTCTGACACGCCTAATGAAAAACTGTTTTTT
- | - | TRBJ1-1 | TRBV11-2 | CASSAAEAFF | TGTGCCAGCTCGGCGGCTGAAGCTTTCTTT